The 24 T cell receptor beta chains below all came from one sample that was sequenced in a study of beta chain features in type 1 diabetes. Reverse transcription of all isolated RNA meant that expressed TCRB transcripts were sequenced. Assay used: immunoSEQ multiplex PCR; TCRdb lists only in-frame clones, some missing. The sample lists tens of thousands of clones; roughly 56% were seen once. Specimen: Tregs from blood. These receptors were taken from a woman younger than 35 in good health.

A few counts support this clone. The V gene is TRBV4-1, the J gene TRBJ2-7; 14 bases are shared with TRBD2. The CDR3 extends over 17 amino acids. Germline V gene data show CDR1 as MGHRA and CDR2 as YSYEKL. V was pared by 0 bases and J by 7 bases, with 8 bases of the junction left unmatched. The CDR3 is CASSQDRGTSGRGEQYF. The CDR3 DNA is TGCGCCAGCAGCCAAGATCGAGGGACTAGCGGGAGAGGGGAGCAGTACTTC.

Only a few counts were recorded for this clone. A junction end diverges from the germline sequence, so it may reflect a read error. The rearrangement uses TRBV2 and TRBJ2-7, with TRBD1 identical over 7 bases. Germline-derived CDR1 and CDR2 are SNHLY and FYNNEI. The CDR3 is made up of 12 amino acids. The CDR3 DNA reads TGTGCCAGCAGTGATTGGTCTGGCAGGGGGAACTTC. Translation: CASSDWSGRGNF.

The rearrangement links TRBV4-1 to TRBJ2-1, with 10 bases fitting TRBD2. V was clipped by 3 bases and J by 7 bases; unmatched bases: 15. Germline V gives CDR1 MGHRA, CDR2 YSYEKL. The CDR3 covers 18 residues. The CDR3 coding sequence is TGCGCCAGCAGCCAGGTCGTGAAGCTAGCGGGAGTAAAGAATGAGCAGTTCTTC. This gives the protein CASSQVVKLAGVKNEQFF.

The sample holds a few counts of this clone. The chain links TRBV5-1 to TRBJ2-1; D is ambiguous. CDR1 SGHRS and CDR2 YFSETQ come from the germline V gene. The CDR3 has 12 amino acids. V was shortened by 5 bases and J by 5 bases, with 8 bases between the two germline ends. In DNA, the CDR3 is TGCGCCAGCAGGGAGACCGACAATGAGCAGTTCTTC. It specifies CASRETDNEQFF.

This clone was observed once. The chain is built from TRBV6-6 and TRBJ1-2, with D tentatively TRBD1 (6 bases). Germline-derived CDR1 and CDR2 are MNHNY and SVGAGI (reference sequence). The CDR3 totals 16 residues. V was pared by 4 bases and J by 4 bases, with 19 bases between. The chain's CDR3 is CASSSTAGAGAYGYTF. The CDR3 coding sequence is TGTGCCAGCAGTTCGACGGCAGGGGCAGGAGCCTATGGCTACACCTTC.

Here the CDR3 DNA reads TGTGCCGTAACGGGTAGCGGGAGGGCGTGGGAGCAGTACTTC. Its protein product is CAVTGSGRAWEQYF. The J gene is TRBJ2-7, the V gene TRBV6-6; 11 bases are a match to TRBD2. CDR3 size: 14 residues. CDR1 and CDR2 from the germline V gene are MNHNY and SVGAGI (reference sequence). Trimming removed 11 bases from V and 7 bases from J; junction bases left unmatched: 13.

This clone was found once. The CDR3 spells CASSLVTANQPQHF. The CDR3 nucleotides read TGTGCCAGCAGCTTAGTGACAGCCAATCAGCCCCAGCATTTT. The gene calls are TRBV5-5 and TRBJ1-5; D may be TRBD1 (5 bases). V was trimmed by 2 bases and J by 3 bases, leaving 9 bases between them. CDR3 length: 14 residues. Germline CDR1 and CDR2: SGHKS and YYEKEE (reference sequence).

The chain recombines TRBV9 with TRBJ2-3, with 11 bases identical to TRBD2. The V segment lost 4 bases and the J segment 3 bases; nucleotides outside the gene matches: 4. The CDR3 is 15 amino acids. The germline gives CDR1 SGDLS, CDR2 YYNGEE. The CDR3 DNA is TGTGCCAGCAGCCAGGGACTAGCGGAAACAGATACGCAGTATTTT. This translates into CASSQGLAETDTQYF.

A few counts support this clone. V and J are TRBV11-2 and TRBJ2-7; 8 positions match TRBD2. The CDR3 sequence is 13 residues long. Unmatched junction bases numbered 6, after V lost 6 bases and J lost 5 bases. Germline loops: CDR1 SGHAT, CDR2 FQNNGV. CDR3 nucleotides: TGTGCCAGCAGGTGGAGCGGGAGCGACGAGCAGTACTTC. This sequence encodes CASRWSGSDEQYF.

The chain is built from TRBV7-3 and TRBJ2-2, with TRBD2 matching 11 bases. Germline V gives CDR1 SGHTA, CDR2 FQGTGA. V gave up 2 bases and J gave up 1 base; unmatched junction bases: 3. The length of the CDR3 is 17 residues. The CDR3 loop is CASSLAGTSGNTGELFF. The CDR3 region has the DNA TGTGCCAGCAGCTTAGCTGGGACTAGCGGGAACACCGGGGAGCTGTTTTTT.

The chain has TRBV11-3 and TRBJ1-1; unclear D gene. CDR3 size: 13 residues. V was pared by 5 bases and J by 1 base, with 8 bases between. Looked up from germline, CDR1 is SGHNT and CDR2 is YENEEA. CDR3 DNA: TGTGCCAGCAGCCGACAAGAGAACACTGAAGCTTTCTTT. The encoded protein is CASSRQENTEAFF.

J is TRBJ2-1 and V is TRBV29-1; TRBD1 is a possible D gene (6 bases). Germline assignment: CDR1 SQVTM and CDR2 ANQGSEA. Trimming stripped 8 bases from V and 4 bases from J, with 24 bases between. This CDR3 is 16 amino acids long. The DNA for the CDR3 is TGCAGCTCCCGAGGGTCAAGTGCGGACAGTTACAATGAGCAGTTCTTC. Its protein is CSSRGSSADSYNEQFF.

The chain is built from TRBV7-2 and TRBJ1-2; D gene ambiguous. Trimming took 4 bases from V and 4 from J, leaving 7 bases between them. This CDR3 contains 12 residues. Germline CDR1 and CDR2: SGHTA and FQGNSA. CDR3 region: CASSSQLYGYTF. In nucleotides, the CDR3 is TGTGCCAGCAGCTCCCAACTCTATGGCTACACCTTC.

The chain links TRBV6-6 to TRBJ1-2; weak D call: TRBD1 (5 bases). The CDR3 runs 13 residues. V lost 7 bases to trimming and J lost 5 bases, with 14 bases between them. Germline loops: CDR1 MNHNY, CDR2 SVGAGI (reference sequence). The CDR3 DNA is TGTGCCAGCATCGGACAAAACCTATATGGCTACACCTTC. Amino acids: CASIGQNLYGYTF.

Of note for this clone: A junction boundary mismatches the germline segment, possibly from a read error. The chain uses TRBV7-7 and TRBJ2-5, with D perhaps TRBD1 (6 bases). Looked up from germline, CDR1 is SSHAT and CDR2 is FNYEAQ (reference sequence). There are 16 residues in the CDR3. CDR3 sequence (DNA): TGTGCTAGCAGCCGTCAGGGGACGGGCGGAGGAGAGACCCAGTACTTC. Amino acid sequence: CASSRQGTGGGETQYF.

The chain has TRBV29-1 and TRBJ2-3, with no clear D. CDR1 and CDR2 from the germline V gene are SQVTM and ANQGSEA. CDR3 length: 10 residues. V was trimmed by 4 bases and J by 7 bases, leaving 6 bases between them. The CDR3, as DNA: TGCAGCGTTGTATCTTATACGCAGTATTTT. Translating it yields CSVVSYTQYF.

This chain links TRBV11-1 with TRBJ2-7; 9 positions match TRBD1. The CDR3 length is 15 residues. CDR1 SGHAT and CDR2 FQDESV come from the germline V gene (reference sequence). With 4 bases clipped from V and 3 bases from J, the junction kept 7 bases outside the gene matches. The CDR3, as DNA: TGTGCCAGCAGCTCCCCGGGACAGGGAGTCTACGAGCAGTACTTC. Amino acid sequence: CASSSPGQGVYEQYF.

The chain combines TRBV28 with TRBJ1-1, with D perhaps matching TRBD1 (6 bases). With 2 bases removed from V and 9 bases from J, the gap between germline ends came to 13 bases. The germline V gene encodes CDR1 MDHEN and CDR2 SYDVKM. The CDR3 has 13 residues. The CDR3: CASSLPHREKAFF. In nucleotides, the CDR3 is TGTGCCAGCAGTTTACCGCACAGGGAAAAAGCTTTCTTT.

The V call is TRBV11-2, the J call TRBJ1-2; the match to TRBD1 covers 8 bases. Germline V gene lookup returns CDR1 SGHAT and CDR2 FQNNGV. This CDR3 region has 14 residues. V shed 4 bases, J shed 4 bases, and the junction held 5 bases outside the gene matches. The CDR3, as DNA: TGTGCCAGCAGCTCAAGGCAGGGGGCCTATGGCTACACCTTC. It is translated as CASSSRQGAYGYTF.

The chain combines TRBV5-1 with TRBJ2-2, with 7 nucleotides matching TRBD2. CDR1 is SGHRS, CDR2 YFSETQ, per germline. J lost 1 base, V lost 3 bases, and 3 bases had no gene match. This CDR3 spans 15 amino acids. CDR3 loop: CASSYPSGNTGELFF. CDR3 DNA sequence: TGCGCCAGCAGCTACCCTAGCGGGAACACCGGGGAGCTGTTTTTT.

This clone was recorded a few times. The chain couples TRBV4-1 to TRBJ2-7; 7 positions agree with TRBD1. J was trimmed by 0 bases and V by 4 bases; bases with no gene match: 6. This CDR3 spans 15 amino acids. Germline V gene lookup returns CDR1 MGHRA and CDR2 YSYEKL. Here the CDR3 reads CASSPGQANSYEQYF. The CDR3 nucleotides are TGCGCCAGCAGCCCCGGACAGGCCAACTCCTACGAGCAGTACTTC.

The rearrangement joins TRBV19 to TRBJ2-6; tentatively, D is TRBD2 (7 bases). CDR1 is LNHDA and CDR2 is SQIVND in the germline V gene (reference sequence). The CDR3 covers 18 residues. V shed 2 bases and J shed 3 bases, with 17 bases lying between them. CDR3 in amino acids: CASSITVGGAVGANVLTF. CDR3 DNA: TGTGCCAGTAGTATAACGGTGGGGGGGGCCGTTGGGGCCAACGTCCTGACTTTC.

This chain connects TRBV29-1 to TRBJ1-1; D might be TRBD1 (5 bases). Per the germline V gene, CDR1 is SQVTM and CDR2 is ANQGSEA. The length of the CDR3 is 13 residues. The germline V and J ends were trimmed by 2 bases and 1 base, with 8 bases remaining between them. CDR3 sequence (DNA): TGCAGCGTTGAATACAGGAGGAACACTGAAGCTTTCTTT. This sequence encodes CSVEYRRNTEAFF.

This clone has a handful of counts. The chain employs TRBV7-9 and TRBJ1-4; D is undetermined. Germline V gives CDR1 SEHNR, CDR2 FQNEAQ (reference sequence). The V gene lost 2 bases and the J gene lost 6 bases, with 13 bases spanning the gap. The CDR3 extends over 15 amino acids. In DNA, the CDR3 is TGTGCCAGCAGCTTACTTCGGGGTCGGGATGAAAAACTGTTTTTT. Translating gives CASSLLRGRDEKLFF.